This T cell receptor beta chain was profiled in a study of cytomegalovirus exposure and HLA in healthy donors. Study results and caveats: It was reported that TCR beta sequences correctly inferred the HLA-A and HLA-B alleles for most subjects. Exclusion applied to some V segments, including TRBV6-2 and TRBV6-3, as they were indistinguishable. Solely CMV serostatus was available to characterize immune exposure. With further analysis later on, most CMV-associated TCR beta chains appeared HLA-restricted.

Worth noting for this clone: Its antigen is currently unknown.

The PCR employed 60 Vbeta primers together with 13 Jbeta primers. Profiled with immunoSEQ multiplex PCR; TCRdb holds only in-frame clones, not every one. Recorded for this sample: under 90,000 clones. The CDR3 runs 12 residues. Germline V gene sequence: CDR1 GTSNPN, CDR2 SVGIG (reference sequence). V shed 0 bases, J shed 4 bases, and the junction held 0 bases outside the gene matches. This sequence joins TRBV30 and TRBJ2-7; 7 bases align to TRBD1. The sample was PBMCs. The TCR originated in a man over 45 in good health and CMV-seropositive. CDR3 in DNA: TGTGCCTGGAGTGTACAGGGGTACGAGCAGTACGTC. It codes for CAWSVQGYEQYV.